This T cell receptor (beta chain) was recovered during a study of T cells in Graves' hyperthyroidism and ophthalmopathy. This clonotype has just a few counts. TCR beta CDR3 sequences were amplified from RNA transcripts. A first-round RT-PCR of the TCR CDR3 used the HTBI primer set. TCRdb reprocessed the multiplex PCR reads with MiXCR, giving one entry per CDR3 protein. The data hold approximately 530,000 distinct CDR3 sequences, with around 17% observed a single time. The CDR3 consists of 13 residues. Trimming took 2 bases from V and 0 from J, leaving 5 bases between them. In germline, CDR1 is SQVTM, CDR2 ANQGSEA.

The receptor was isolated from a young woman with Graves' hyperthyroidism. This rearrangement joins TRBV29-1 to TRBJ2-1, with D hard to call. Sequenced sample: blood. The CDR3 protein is CSVEPPSYNEQFF. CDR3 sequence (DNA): TGCAGCGTTGAACCCCCCTCCTACAATGAGCAGTTCTTC.